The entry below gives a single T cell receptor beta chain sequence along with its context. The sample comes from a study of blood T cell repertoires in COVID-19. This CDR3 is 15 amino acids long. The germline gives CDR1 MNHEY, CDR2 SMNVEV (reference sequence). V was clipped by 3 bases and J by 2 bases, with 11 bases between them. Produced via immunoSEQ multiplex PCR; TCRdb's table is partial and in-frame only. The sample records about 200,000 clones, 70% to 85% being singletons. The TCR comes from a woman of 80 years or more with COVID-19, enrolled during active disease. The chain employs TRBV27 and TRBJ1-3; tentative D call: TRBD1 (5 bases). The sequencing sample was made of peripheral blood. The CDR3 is CASSFGGGTGNTIYF. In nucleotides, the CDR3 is TGTGCCAGCAGTTTCGGGGGAGGAACTGGAAACACCATATATTTT.